The 32 T cell receptor beta chains given below trace back to one sample, sequenced in a study of blood T cell repertoires in COVID-19. Here immunoSEQ multiplex PCR was the method, and the copy in TCRdb shows in-frame clones only, minus some. The table includes approximately 290,000 clones, about 89% detected once. The sequenced sample consisted of peripheral blood. Receptor source: a man younger than 45 with acute or convalescent COVID-19.

This clone was seen a single time. This sequence joins TRBV2 and TRBJ1-5; 7 nucleotides line up with TRBD1. The V segment lost 2 bases and the J segment 6 bases; nucleotides outside the gene matches: 7. CDR3 length equals 15 residues. Looked up from germline, CDR1 is SNHLY and CDR2 is FYNNEI. The CDR3 loop reads CASSEKDRFIQPQHF. The CDR3, as DNA: TGTGCCAGCAGTGAAAAGGACAGGTTCATTCAGCCCCAGCATTTT.

The chain is built from TRBV9 and TRBJ1-1; D possibly corresponds to TRBD1 (6 bases). Germline CDR1 is SGDLS and CDR2 is YYNGEE. This CDR3 has 17 residues. V was clipped by 4 bases and J by 1 base, with 20 bases between them. Here the CDR3 DNA reads TGTGCCAGCAGCAAGACTAATCAGGGGTATTGGAACACTGAAGCTTTCTTT. Translated: CASSKTNQGYWNTEAFF.

This chain connects TRBV6-1 to TRBJ2-7; 9 bases fit TRBD2. Per germline, CDR1 MNHNS and CDR2 SASEGT. The CDR3 extends over 16 amino acids. Losses at the gene ends were 4 bases for V and 4 bases for J; bases not matched to a gene: 11. The CDR3 DNA sequence: TGTGCCAGCAGTGGCGGGGGGGTATCAATCGGATACGAGCAGTACTTC. This encodes CASSGGGVSIGYEQYF.

J is TRBJ2-3 and V is TRBV6-6; perhaps TRBD2 as D (6 bases). V lost 7 bases and J 6 bases, leaving 14 bases between the germline ends. Germline V CDR1 and CDR2: MNHNY, SVGAGI (reference sequence). The CDR3 totals 13 residues. The CDR3 is CASNPGGSDTQYF. In nucleotides, the CDR3 is TGTGCCAGCAACCCCGGAGGGAGCGATACGCAGTATTTT.

CDR3 sequence: CSVETAGGHLMGETQYF. CDR3 DNA: TGCAGCGTTGAGACAGCCGGTGGGCACCTAATGGGAGAGACCCAGTACTTC. The chain links TRBV29-1 to TRBJ2-5, with a possible D match to TRBD1 (5 bases). Germline values: CDR1 SQVTM, CDR2 ANQGSEA. Trimming stripped 3 bases from V and 4 bases from J, with 24 bases between. The CDR3 has 17 amino acids.

The chain employs TRBV19 and TRBJ2-7; TRBD1 aligns across 10 bases. J was trimmed by 12 bases and V by 3 bases; bases with no gene match: 14. The CDR3 consists of 15 residues. In germline, CDR1 is LNHDA, CDR2 SQIVND (reference sequence). CDR3: CASSISGTGALQVYF. The CDR3 region has the DNA TGTGCCAGTAGTATTTCCGGGACAGGGGCCCTTCAGGTGTACTTC. Drawing the rest from reference TRBV19 and TRBJ2-7, the complete variable domain is DGGITQSPKYLFRKEGQNVTLSCEQNLNHDAMYWYRQDPGQGLRLIYYSQIVNDFQKGDIAEGYSVSREKKESFPLTVTSAQKNPTAFYLCASSISGTGALQVYFGPGTRLTVT.

The gene calls are TRBV28 and TRBJ2-3; D is possibly TRBD2 (6 bases). The CDR3 consists of 14 residues. Germline V gene lookup returns CDR1 MDHEN and CDR2 SYDVKM. V dropped 5 bases and J dropped 4 bases, with 13 bases sitting between them. The chain's CDR3 is CASSPPRGSDTQYF. The CDR3 nucleotides read TGTGCCAGCAGTCCCCCGCGGGGTTCAGATACGCAGTATTTT.

The V and J genes are TRBV7-3 and TRBJ1-1; TRBD1 is a possible D gene (6 bases). The CDR3 runs to 14 residues. V lost 4 bases to trimming and J lost 0 bases, with 9 bases between them. CDR1 is SGHTA and CDR2 is FQGTGA in the germline V gene. In DNA form, the CDR3 reads TGTGCCAGCAGCTCTGACAGGTTGAACACTGAAGCTTTCTTT. Amino acid sequence: CASSSDRLNTEAFF.

The chain recombines TRBV6-2 or TRBV6-3 with TRBJ1-5, with 9 bases matching TRBD1. The germline V gene has CDR1 MNHEY and CDR2 SVGEGT. With V trimmed by 0 bases and J by 2 bases, 14 bases remained unmatched. The CDR3 totals 20 residues. DNA of the CDR3: TGTGCCAGCAGTTACTCGACGGGACAGGGACAACGTATAGGCAATCAGCCCCAGCATTTT. Its protein is CASSYSTGQGQRIGNQPQHF.

The sample holds a few counts of this clone. The chain joins TRBV30 to TRBJ1-4, with a weak D call TRBD1 (5 bases). CDR3 size: 13 residues. Germline CDR1 reads GTSNPN; CDR2 reads SVGIG (reference sequence). The V gene lost 2 bases and the J gene lost 8 bases, with 12 bases spanning the gap. CDR3 region: CAWSSGSWEKLFF. Written as DNA, the CDR3 is TGTGCCTGGAGTTCAGGGTCGTGGGAAAAACTGTTTTTT.

V and J are TRBV24-1 and TRBJ2-5; TRBD1 aligns across 8 bases. Per the germline V gene, CDR1 is KGHDR and CDR2 is SFDVKD. Trimming took 6 bases from V and 5 from J; bases not matched to a gene: 13. The CDR3 is made up of 16 amino acids. The CDR3 nucleotides read TGTGCCACCAGTCTACCCCCGACAGGGGACAGGGAGACCCAGTACTTC. Its translation: CATSLPPTGDRETQYF.

Comment on this clone: The sample has other DNA sequences that encode this CDR3 too. V and J are TRBV5-1 and TRBJ1-5; tentative D call: TRBD1 (6 bases). V lost 2 bases and J 2 bases, leaving 8 bases between the germline ends. Germline assignment: CDR1 SGHRS and CDR2 YFSETQ. CDR3 size: 14 residues. The CDR3 spells CASSLQGGNQPQHF. In DNA form, the CDR3 reads TGCGCCAGCAGCTTACAGGGTGGCAATCAGCCCCAGCATTTT.

This clone showed up just once. The chain links TRBV27 to TRBJ2-7; D is unresolved. CDR1 is MNHEY, CDR2 SMNVEV, per germline (reference sequence). CDR3 length: 14 amino acids. V lost 2 bases to trimming and J lost 5 bases, with 13 bases between them. The CDR3 spells CASSLRDTRDEQYF. As DNA, the CDR3 is TGTGCCAGCAGTTTACGCGACACCCGCGACGAGCAGTACTTC.

J is TRBJ2-2 and V is TRBV13, with D tentatively TRBD1 (6 bases). This CDR3 contains 15 residues. Deletions cut 4 bases from V and 3 bases from J, with 12 bases between. Looked up from germline, CDR1 is PRHDT and CDR2 is FYEKMQ (reference sequence). The CDR3, as DNA: TGTGCCAGCAGCTATTGGACAGACTACACCGGGGAGCTGTTTTTT. Translation: CASSYWTDYTGELFF.

The rearrangement links TRBV7-9 to TRBJ1-3; D ambiguous. The CDR3 contains 16 residues. V was pared by 4 bases and J by 0 bases, with 13 bases between. Germline V gene lookup returns CDR1 SEHNR and CDR2 FQNEAQ (reference sequence). The CDR3 protein is CASSSPIGSSGNTIYF. DNA of the CDR3: TGTGCCAGCAGCTCTCCCATCGGTAGCTCTGGAAACACCATATATTTT.

The chain joins TRBV29-1 to TRBJ2-7; 7 bases line up with TRBD2. This CDR3 has 11 residues. Germline V lookup: CDR1 SQVTM, CDR2 ANQGSEA. The ends lost 8 bases at V and 6 bases at J; junction bases unmatched: 7. The CDR3, as DNA: TGCAGCACAGGAGAGCGGGGCGAGCAGTACTTC. Its protein product is CSTGERGEQYF.

The chain links TRBV25-1 to TRBJ1-4, with D unresolved. The germline V and J ends were trimmed by 6 bases and 5 bases, with 4 bases remaining between them. The CDR3 runs 11 residues. The germline gives CDR1 MGHDK, CDR2 SYGVNS. CDR3 nucleotides: TGTGCCAGCAGACGGAATGAAAAACTGTTTTTT. Translated, it gives CASRRNEKLFF.

The chain recombines TRBV4-1 with TRBJ1-1; D is possibly TRBD1 (5 bases). The germline V and J ends were trimmed by 1 base and 7 bases, with 13 bases remaining between them. The CDR3 spans 14 residues. Germline-derived CDR1 and CDR2 are MGHRA and YSYEKL. The CDR3 spells CASSQGGMGGEAFF. The CDR3 bases are TGCGCCAGCAGCCAAGGGGGGATGGGAGGTGAAGCTTTCTTT.

V and J are TRBV5-4 and TRBJ2-7; D perhaps matches TRBD1 (5 bases). Germline CDR1 and CDR2: SGHNT and YYREEE (reference sequence). The ends were cut back, 5 bases at V and 2 bases at J, with 11 bases in the middle. CDR3 length: 13 residues. The CDR3 sequence is CASRTDITYEQYF. The DNA for the CDR3 is TGTGCCAGCAGGACGGACATCACCTACGAGCAGTACTTC.

V usage is TRBV6-5 and J usage is TRBJ2-1; 8 bases map to TRBD2. The CDR3 is made up of 13 amino acids. CDR1 and CDR2 (germline): MNHEY, SVGAGI. V lost 5 bases, J lost 7 bases, and 4 bases stayed unmatched. The CDR3 protein is CASSPGRGNEQFF. The CDR3 bases are TGTGCCAGCAGTCCCGGGAGGGGGAATGAGCAGTTCTTC.

This rearrangement joins TRBV7-8 to TRBJ1-1, with D perhaps TRBD1 (6 bases). V was pared by 3 bases and J by 5 bases, with 13 bases between. Germline V gene sequence: CDR1 SGHVS, CDR2 FQNEAQ. The CDR3 spans 14 residues. CDR3 protein: CASSFPGDGTEAFF. CDR3 nucleotides: TGTGCCAGCAGCTTCCCAGGGGATGGTACTGAAGCTTTCTTT.

This chain joins TRBV29-1 and TRBJ2-7, with 9 positions matching TRBD2. Germline trimming cut 0 bases from V and 5 bases from J; bases unmatched to any gene: 5. The germline CDR1 and CDR2 sequences are SQVTM and ANQGSEA. This CDR3 is 14 amino acids long. The CDR3 DNA follows: TGCAGCGTTGAAGATGCGGGAGGGAGACACGAGCAGTACTTC. Protein product: CSVEDAGGRHEQYF.

The chain links TRBV7-3 to TRBJ2-1; possibly TRBD2 for D (7 bases). The CDR3 is 16 residues long. The V gene lost 2 bases and the J gene lost 5 bases, with 16 bases spanning the gap. CDR1 is SGHTA and CDR2 is FQGTGA in the germline V gene. CDR3 nucleotide sequence: TGTGCCAGCAGCTTACGCGGCAGGGGAGGGGACAATGAGCAGTTCTTC. This codes for CASSLRGRGGDNEQFF.

This chain connects TRBV2 to TRBJ1-5; no clear D gene. This CDR3 contains 12 residues. The germline CDR1 and CDR2 sequences are SNHLY and FYNNEI. V lost 6 bases, J lost 3 bases, and 6 bases lay in between. The CDR3 region has the DNA TGTGCCAGCAGGGCCTCCAATCAGCCCCAGCATTTT. Its protein is CASRASNQPQHF.

The chain couples TRBV28 to TRBJ2-3; TRBD2 might be the D (6 bases). Germline CDR1 MDHEN, CDR2 SYDVKM. The V gene lost 6 bases and the J gene lost 0 bases, with 10 bases spanning the gap. The CDR3 length is 14 residues. CDR3 bases: TGTGCCAGCAGGGCGGGACCCAGCACAGATACGCAGTATTTT. It encodes CASRAGPSTDTQYF.

The rearrangement joins TRBV11-3 to TRBJ2-7; D possibly corresponds to TRBD2 (6 bases). Germline V lookup: CDR1 SGHNT, CDR2 YENEEA. CDR3 length: 12 residues. V shed 5 bases and J shed 6 bases, with 11 bases lying between them. CDR3 DNA sequence: TGTGCCAGCAGCCAGACTAGTTCCGAGCAGTACTTC. It is translated as CASSQTSSEQYF. Looking up the rest from reference TRBV11-3 and TRBJ2-7 gives the full variable domain: EAGVVQSPRYKIIEKKQPVAFWCNPISGHNTLYWYLQNLGQGPELLIRYENEEAVDDSQLPKDRFSAERLKGVDSTLKIQPAELGDSAVYLCASSQTSSEQYFGPGTRLTVT.

In its sample, this clone was seen a few times. V usage is TRBV5-6 and J usage is TRBJ2-7; D is perhaps TRBD2 (5 bases). This CDR3 has 15 residues. CDR1 and CDR2 from the germline V gene are SGHDT and YYEEEE. V lost 0 bases, J lost 0 bases, and 10 bases lay in between. The CDR3 region is CASSLEPGSSYEQYF. For the CDR3, the DNA is TGTGCCAGCAGCTTGGAGCCGGGGAGCTCCTACGAGCAGTACTTC.

V and J are TRBV5-1 and TRBJ2-3; D not certain. Germline V lookup: CDR1 SGHRS, CDR2 YFSETQ. Trimming pared 0 bases from V and 0 bases from J, leaving 5 bases between. The CDR3 is 14 amino acids. The CDR3, as DNA: TGCGCCAGCAGCTTGGCCCCTAGCACAGATACGCAGTATTTT. It specifies CASSLAPSTDTQYF.

The chain is built from TRBV28 and TRBJ1-5; no reliable D call. The V gene's germline CDR1 is MDHEN and CDR2 SYDVKM. This CDR3 has 15 amino acids. Trimming took off 6 bases at V and 2 bases at J, with 14 bases between the two ends. In DNA form, the CDR3 reads TGTGCCAGCAGGAGTTCGGGTGGAGGCAATCAGCCCCAGCATTTT. It encodes CASRSSGGGNQPQHF.

The chain recombines TRBV2 with TRBJ1-5, with TRBD1 matching over 11 bases. The germline V gene has CDR1 SNHLY and CDR2 FYNNEI. CDR3 size: 14 residues. The CDR3 loop reads CASDAGTGGITRHF. In DNA form, the CDR3 reads TGTGCAAGCGACGCCGGGACAGGGGGTATTACGAGACATTTT.

This clone was found a few times. Here the CDR3 DNA reads TGTGCCAGTAGTATTGCAGGGTTTAAGGGTCAGCCCCAGCATTTT. It codes for CASSIAGFKGQPQHF. The chain couples TRBV19 to TRBJ1-5, with TRBD1 as a possible D gene (5 bases). Trimming removed 3 bases from V and 6 bases from J, with 15 bases in between. CDR3 length equals 15 residues. The germline V gene encodes CDR1 LNHDA and CDR2 SQIVND (reference sequence). Full variable domain (missing parts from reference TRBV19 and TRBJ1-5): DGGITQSPKYLFRKEGQNVTLSCEQNLNHDAMYWYRQDPGQGLRLIYYSQIVNDFQKGDIAEGYSVSREKKESFPLTVTSAQKNPTAFYLCASSIAGFKGQPQHFGDGTRLSIL.

V usage is TRBV3-1 (or the pseudogene TRBV3-2) and J usage is TRBJ1-1, with D possibly TRBD1 on 5 matching bases. V was pared by 3 bases and J by 0 bases, with 11 bases between. Germline CDR1 reads LGHDT; CDR2 reads YNNKEL (reference sequence). The CDR3 loop spans 15 amino acids. CDR3 in DNA: TGTGCCAGCAGCCAGGCAGGGATTATGAACACTGAAGCTTTCTTT. Amino acids: CASSQAGIMNTEAFF.